The sequence of this T cell receptor (beta chain) was determined in a study of T cell responses to AZD1222 COVID-19 vaccine. Study results and limitations: Mapped onto spike, vaccine-associated CD4 TCRs spanned it and were dominant at 160-218 and 743-854. Repertoires were sampled only after the peak T cell response. In a largely white British group with more females than males, clonal diversity was possibly underestimated.

Worth noting for this clone: Its specificity is not known.

Clones were sequenced by immunoSEQ multiplex PCR, and TCRdb holds only the in-frame ones, with some missing. The sample yields 150,000 or so clones, around 90% seen once. Between the trimmed V and J ends, which lost 6 bases and 4 bases, there was a span of 16 bases. Germline loops: CDR1 SQVTM, CDR2 ANQGSEA. This CDR3 contains 14 residues. The sample here was peripheral blood, taken on day 0 of AZD1222 vaccination. The receptor was derived from an adult in good health. This chain uses TRBV29-1 with TRBJ1-5, with D maybe TRBD1 (5 bases). The CDR3 DNA sequence: TGCAGCGTAGCCGGGACGGACCCGAATCAGCCCCAGCATTTT. This encodes CSVAGTDPNQPQHF.